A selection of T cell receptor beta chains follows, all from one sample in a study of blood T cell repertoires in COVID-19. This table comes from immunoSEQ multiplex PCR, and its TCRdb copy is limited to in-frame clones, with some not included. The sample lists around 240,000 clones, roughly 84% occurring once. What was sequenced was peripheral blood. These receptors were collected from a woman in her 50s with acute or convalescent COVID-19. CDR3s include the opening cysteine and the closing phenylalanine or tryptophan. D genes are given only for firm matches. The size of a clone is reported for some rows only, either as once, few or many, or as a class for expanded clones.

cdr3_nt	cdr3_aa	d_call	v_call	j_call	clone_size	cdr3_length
TGTGCCTGGAGTGTAGGCCTAGCGGGGGGCGGAGAGACCCAGTACTTC	CAWSVGLAGGGETQYF	TRBD2	TRBV30	TRBJ2-5	-	16
TGTGCCAGCAGGGGGACAGGGGTCGGCAATGAGCAGTTCTTC	CASRGTGVGNEQFF	TRBD1	TRBV2	TRBJ2-1	-	14
TGCGCCAGCAGCTGGAATCGACAGGGGGCAGTTGCCGGGGAGCTGTTTTTT	CASSWNRQGAVAGELFF	TRBD1	TRBV5-1	TRBJ2-2	-	17
TGTGCCATCAGTGACGGGGACAATCAGCCCCAGCATTTT	CAISDGDNQPQHF	-	TRBV10-3	TRBJ1-5	-	13
TGTGCCAGTAGTATAGTCGGGACAGGGATGGCAGATACGCAGTATTTT	CASSIVGTGMADTQYF	TRBD1	TRBV19	TRBJ2-3	-	16
TGTGCCATCAGCGTTAACAGGGGGCTTCGCACCGGGGAGCTGTTTTTT	CAISVNRGLRTGELFF	TRBD1	TRBV10-3	TRBJ2-2	few	16
TGTGCCAGCAGCCAACAGACAGGGTTTGGCTACACCTTC	CASSQQTGFGYTF	TRBD1	TRBV6-6	TRBJ1-2	-	13
TGTGCCAGCAGCCCACCTTCGGGTACGCAGTATTTT	CASSPPSGTQYF	-	TRBV11-2	TRBJ2-3	-	12
TGTGCCAGCAGACCGAAGAGCTCCTATAATTCACCCCTCCACTTT	CASRPKSSYNSPLHF	-	TRBV27	TRBJ1-6	-	15
TGTGCCAGCAGTTTCAGATTTAACACTGAAGCTTTCTTT	CASSFRFNTEAFF	-	TRBV28	TRBJ1-1	-	13
TGCGCCAGCAGCCATTTGACAGGGGATGGCTACACCTTC	CASSHLTGDGYTF	TRBD1	TRBV4-1	TRBJ1-2	-	13
TGCGCCAGCAGCATAGGGAGTCCCGGGGAGCTGTTTTTT	CASSIGSPGELFF	-	TRBV4-3	TRBJ2-2	-	13
TGTGCCAGCAGTGGTCTTGGCAGGGGAAGCTCCTACGAGCAGTACTTC	CASSGLGRGSSYEQYF	-	TRBV27	TRBJ2-7	once	16
TGCGCCAGCAGCACCTCGGACAGGGGAGAAGAAAAACTGTTTTTT	CASSTSDRGEEKLFF	TRBD1	TRBV5-1	TRBJ1-4	-	15
TGTGCCACCAGTGCCCTTACAGGGGGCGAGGAGACCCAGTACTTC	CATSALTGGEETQYF	TRBD1	TRBV24-1	TRBJ2-5	-	15
TGTGCCAGCCCGAGGGGGGGTTGGTCAGATGAAGCTTTCTTT	CASPRGGWSDEAFF	-	TRBV28	TRBJ1-1	-	14
TGTGCCAGCAGGCCCTCTAGCGGGTGGGAGACCCAGTACTTC	CASRPSSGWETQYF	TRBD2	TRBV27	TRBJ2-5	-	14
TGTGCCAGCAGTCGGGGACAGGACTATGGCTACACCTTC	CASSRGQDYGYTF	TRBD1	TRBV28	TRBJ1-2	once	13